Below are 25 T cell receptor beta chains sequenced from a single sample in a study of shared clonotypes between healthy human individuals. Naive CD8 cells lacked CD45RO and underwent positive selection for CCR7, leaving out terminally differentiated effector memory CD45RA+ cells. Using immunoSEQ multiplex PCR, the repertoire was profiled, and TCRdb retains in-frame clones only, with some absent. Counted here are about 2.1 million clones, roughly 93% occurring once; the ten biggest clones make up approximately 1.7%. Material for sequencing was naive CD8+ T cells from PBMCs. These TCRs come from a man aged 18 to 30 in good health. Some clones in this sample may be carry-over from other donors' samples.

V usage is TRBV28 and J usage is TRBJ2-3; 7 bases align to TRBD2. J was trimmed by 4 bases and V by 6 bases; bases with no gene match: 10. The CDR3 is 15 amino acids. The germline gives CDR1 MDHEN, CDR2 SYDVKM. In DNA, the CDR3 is TGTGCCAGCAGATTACGGGACTACCGTTCAGATACGCAGTATTTT. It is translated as CASRLRDYRSDTQYF.

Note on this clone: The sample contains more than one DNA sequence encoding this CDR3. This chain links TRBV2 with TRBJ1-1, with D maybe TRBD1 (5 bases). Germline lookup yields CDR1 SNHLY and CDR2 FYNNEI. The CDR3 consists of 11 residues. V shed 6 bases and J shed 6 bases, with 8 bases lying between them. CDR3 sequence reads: CASSGGSEAFF. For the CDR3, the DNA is TGTGCCAGCAGCGGGGGGTCTGAAGCTTTCTTT.

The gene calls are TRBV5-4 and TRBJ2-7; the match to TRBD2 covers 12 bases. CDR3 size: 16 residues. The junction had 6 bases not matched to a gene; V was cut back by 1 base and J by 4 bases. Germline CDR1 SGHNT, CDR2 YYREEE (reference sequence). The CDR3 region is CASSLSPGTSGYEQYF. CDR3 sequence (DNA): TGTGCCAGCAGCTTGTCACCCGGGACTAGCGGGTACGAGCAGTACTTC.

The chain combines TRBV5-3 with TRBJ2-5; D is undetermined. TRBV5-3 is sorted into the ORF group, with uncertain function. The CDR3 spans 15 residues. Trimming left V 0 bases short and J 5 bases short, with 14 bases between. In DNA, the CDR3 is TGTGCCAGAAGCTTGGCCAGTCAATTGAGGGAGACCCAGTACTTC. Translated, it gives CARSLASQLRETQYF.

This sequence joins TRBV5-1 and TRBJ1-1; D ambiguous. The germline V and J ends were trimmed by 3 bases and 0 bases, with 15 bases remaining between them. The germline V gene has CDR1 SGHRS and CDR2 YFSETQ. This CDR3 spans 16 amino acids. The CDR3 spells CASSWGRNGLNTEAFF. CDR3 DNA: TGCGCCAGCAGCTGGGGAAGGAATGGGCTGAACACTGAAGCTTTCTTT.

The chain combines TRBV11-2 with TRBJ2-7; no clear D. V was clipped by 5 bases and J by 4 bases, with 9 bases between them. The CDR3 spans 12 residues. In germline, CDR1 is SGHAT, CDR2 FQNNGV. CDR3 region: CASSAALYEQYF. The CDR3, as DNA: TGTGCCAGCAGCGCGGCCTTATACGAGCAGTACTTC.

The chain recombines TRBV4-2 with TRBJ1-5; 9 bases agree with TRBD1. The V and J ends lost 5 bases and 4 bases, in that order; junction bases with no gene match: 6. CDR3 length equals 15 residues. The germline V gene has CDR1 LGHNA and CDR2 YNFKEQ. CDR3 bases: TGTGCCAGCAGCTATCTACAGGGGGCTAATCAGCCCCAGCATTTT. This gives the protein CASSYLQGANQPQHF.

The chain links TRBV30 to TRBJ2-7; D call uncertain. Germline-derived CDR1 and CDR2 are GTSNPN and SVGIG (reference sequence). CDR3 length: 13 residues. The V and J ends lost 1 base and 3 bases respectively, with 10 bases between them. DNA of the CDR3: TGTGCCTGGAGTGCAGGATGGGGCTACGAGCAGTACTTC. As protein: CAWSAGWGYEQYF.

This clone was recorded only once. The CDR3 DNA sequence: TGTGCCAGCAGATCGTCCAGGACAGGGGTTTTCGGGGAGCTGTTTTTT. Its protein product is CASRSSRTGVFGELFF. The chain couples TRBV27 to TRBJ2-2; the match to TRBD1 covers 9 bases. The germline CDR1 and CDR2 sequences are MNHEY and SMNVEV (reference sequence). V shed 6 bases, J shed 7 bases, and the junction held 12 bases outside the gene matches. The CDR3 has 16 amino acids.

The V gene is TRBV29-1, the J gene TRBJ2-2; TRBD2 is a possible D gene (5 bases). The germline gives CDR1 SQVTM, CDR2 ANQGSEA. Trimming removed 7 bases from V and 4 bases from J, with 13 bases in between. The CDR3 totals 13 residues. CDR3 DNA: TGCAGCGGCCTCGGGATAGGCACCGGGGAGCTGTTTTTT. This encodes CSGLGIGTGELFF.

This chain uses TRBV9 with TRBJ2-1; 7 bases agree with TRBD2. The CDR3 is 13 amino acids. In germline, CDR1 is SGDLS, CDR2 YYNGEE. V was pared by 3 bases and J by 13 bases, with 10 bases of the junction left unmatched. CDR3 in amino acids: CASSDPPQRDQFF. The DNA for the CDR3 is TGTGCCAGCAGCGACCCCCCTCAGCGGGATCAGTTCTTC.

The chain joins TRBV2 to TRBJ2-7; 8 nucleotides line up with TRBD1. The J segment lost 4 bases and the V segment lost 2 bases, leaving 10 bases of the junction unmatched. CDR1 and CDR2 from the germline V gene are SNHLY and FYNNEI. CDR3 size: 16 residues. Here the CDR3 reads CASSETTRTGLYEQYF. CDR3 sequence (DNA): TGTGCCAGCAGTGAAACGACTCGGACAGGGCTTTACGAGCAGTACTTC.

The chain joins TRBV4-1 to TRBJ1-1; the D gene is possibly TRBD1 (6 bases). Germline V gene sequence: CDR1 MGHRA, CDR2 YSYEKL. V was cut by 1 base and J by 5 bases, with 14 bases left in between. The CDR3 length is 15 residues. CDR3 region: CASSQGKEGGTEAFF. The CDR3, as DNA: TGCGCCAGCAGCCAAGGCAAAGAGGGGGGGACTGAAGCTTTCTTT.

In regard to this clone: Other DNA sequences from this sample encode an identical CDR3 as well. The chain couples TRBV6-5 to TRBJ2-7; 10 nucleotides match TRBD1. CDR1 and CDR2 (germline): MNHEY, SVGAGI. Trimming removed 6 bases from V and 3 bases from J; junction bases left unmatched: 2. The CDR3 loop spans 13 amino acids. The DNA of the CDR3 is TGTGCCAGCAGCGGGGACAGGGGCTACGAGCAGTACTTC. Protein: CASSGDRGYEQYF.

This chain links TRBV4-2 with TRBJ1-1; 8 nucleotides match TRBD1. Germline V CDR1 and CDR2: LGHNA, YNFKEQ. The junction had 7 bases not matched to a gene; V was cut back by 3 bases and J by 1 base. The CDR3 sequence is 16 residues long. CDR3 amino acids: CASSHPKTGANTEAFF. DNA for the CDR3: TGTGCCAGCAGCCACCCCAAGACAGGGGCGAACACTGAAGCTTTCTTT.

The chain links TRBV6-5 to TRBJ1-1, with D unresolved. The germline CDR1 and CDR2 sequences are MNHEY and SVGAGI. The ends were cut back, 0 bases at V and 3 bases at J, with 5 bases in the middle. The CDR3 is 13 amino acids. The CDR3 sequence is CASSYSVYTEAFF. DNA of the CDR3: TGTGCCAGCAGTTACTCAGTGTACACTGAAGCTTTCTTT.

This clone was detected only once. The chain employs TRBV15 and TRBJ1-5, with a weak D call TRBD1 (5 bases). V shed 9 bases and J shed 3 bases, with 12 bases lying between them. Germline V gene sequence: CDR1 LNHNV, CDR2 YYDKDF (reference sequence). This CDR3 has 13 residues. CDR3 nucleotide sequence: TGTGCCACAGCCCGGGGGGACAATCAGCCCCAGCATTTT. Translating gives CATARGDNQPQHF.

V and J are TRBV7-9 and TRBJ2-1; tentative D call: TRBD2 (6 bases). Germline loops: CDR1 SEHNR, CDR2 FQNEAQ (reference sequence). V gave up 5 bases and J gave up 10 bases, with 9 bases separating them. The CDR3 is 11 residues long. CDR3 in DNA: TGTGCCAGCAGCGCGGGACCCGAGCAGTTCTTC. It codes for CASSAGPEQFF.

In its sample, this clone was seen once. DNA of the CDR3: TGTGCCAGCAGCTGGGGGGATGGACCGACTCAGCCCCAGCATTTT. Residues: CASSWGDGPTQPQHF. V usage is TRBV7-6 and J usage is TRBJ1-5; D perhaps matches TRBD1 (5 bases). V lost 4 bases and J lost 6, with 16 bases in between. The CDR3 has 15 residues. CDR1 and CDR2 from the germline V gene are SGHVS and FNYEAQ.

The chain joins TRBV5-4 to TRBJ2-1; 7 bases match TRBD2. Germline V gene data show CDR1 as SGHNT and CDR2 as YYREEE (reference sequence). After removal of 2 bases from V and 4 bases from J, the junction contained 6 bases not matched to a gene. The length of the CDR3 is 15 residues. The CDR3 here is CASSFLRETYNEQFF. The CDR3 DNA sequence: TGTGCCAGCAGCTTTCTGCGGGAGACATACAATGAGCAGTTCTTC.

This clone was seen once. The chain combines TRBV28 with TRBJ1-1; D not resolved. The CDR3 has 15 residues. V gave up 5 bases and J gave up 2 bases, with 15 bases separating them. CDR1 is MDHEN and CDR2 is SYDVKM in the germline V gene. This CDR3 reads CASSPPPIYNTEAFF. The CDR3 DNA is TGTGCCAGCAGTCCGCCGCCGATCTATAACACTGAAGCTTTCTTT.

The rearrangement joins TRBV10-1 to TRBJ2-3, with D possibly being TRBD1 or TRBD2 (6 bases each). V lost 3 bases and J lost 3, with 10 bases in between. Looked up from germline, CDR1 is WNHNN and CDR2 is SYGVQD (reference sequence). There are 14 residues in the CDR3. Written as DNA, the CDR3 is TGCGCCAGCAGTGACACAGGGAGGACAGATACGCAGTATTTT. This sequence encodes CASSDTGRTDTQYF.

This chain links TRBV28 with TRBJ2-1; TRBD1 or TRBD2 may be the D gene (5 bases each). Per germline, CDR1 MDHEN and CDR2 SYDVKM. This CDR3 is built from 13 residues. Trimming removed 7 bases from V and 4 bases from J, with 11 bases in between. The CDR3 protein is CASMGTEYNEQFF. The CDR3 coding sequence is TGTGCCAGCATGGGGACGGAGTACAATGAGCAGTTCTTC. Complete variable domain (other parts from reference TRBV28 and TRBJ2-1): DVKVTQSSRYLVKRTGEKVFLECVQDMDHENMFWYRQDPGLGLRLIYFSYDVKMKEKGDIPEGYSVSREKKERFSLILESASTNQTSMYLCASMGTEYNEQFFGPGTRLTVL.

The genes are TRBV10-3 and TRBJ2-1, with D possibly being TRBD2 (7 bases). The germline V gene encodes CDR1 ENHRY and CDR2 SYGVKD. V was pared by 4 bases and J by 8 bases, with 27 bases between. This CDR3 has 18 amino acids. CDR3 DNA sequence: TGTGCCATCAGTGGGGGGGCAAACTTTACAGGGAGGGTGGATGAGCAGTTCTTC. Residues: CAISGGANFTGRVDEQFF.

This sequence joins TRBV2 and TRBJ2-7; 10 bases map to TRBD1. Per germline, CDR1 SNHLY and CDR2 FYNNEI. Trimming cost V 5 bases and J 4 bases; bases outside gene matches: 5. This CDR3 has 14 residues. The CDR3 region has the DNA TGTGCCAGCAGTATGGGACAGGGGATATACGAGCAGTACTTC. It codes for CASSMGQGIYEQYF. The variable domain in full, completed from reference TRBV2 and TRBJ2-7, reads EPEVTQTPSHQVTQMGQEVILRCVPISNHLYFYWYRQILGQKVEFLVSFYNNEISEKSEIFDDQFSVERPDGSNFTLKIRSTKLEDSAMYFCASSMGQGIYEQYFGPGTRLTVT.